The 31 T cell receptor beta chains below were found in one sample sequenced in a study of OX40 agonist ivuxolimab in advanced cancers. Some clones are missing from TCRdb's copy, which holds only in-frame ones; the method was immunoSEQ multiplex PCR. The repertoire holds fewer than 55,000 clones, with around 85% as singletons. Sequenced here: CD4+ or CD8+ T cells sorted from blood, sampled in a trial of the OX40 agonist ivuxolimab. The receptors stem from an adult with an advanced solid tumor such as melanoma, head and neck, liver or kidney cancer.

The gene calls are TRBV11-2 and TRBJ1-4; D is unresolved. Deletions cut 5 bases from V and 3 bases from J, with 13 bases between. The CDR3 extends over 15 amino acids. The germline CDR1 and CDR2 sequences are SGHAT and FQNNGV. The CDR3 nucleotides read TGTGCCAGCAGCGCCGAAGCTGGCCCTAATGAAAAACTGTTTTTT. The encoded protein is CASSAEAGPNEKLFF.

The chain has TRBV4-3 and TRBJ2-7; 13 bases fit TRBD2. The germline CDR1 and CDR2 sequences are LGHNA and YSLEER. Germline trimming cut 4 bases from V and 4 bases from J; bases unmatched to any gene: 4. This CDR3 has 15 amino acids. Here the CDR3 DNA reads TGCGCCAGCAGCCTCGGACTAGCGGGGGAGTACGAGCAGTACTTC. Translating it yields CASSLGLAGEYEQYF.

The DNA for the CDR3 is TGTGCCAGTAGTATATACTCCGACGTATATTATAATGAAAAACTGTTTTTT. It yields the protein CASSIYSDVYYNEKLFF. The rearrangement joins TRBV19 to TRBJ1-4; D is undetermined. CDR1 is LNHDA and CDR2 is SQIVND in the germline V gene (reference sequence). This CDR3 region has 17 residues. Trimming took 2 bases from V and 4 from J, leaving 17 bases between them.

The rearrangement links TRBV2 to TRBJ1-2, with a tentative D call TRBD1 (6 bases). Germline V CDR1 and CDR2: SNHLY, FYNNEI. The CDR3 is made up of 12 amino acids. V dropped 7 bases and J dropped 3 bases, with 9 bases sitting between them. This CDR3 reads CASKSGDYGYTF. The DNA of the CDR3 is TGTGCCAGCAAGTCAGGGGACTATGGCTACACCTTC.

V and J are TRBV6-5 and TRBJ2-7, with unresolved D. The CDR3 consists of 14 residues. Trimming removed 2 bases at V and 2 bases at J, with 10 bases between. CDR1 is MNHEY and CDR2 is SVGAGI in the germline V gene. The CDR3 loop reads CASSYGTQPYEQYF. The CDR3 DNA reads as TGTGCCAGCAGTTACGGCACACAACCCTACGAGCAGTACTTC.

The chain joins TRBV5-4 to TRBJ1-1; D ambiguous. This CDR3 is built from 15 residues. CDR1 and CDR2 (germline): SGHNT, YYREEE (reference sequence). Trimming left V 0 bases short and J 0 bases short, with 9 bases between. The CDR3 sequence: CASSLDRGMNTEAFF. In nucleotides, the CDR3 is TGTGCCAGCAGCTTGGATCGGGGAATGAACACTGAAGCTTTCTTT.

This chain links TRBV19 with TRBJ2-7; 8 bases fit TRBD2. The ends lost 3 bases at V and 1 base at J; junction bases unmatched: 2. Germline V lookup: CDR1 LNHDA, CDR2 SQIVND (reference sequence). This CDR3 has 14 amino acids. The CDR3 is CASSIASGSYEQYF. In DNA form, the CDR3 reads TGTGCCAGTAGTATTGCTAGCGGGTCCTACGAGCAGTACTTC.

The V call is TRBV7-6, the J call TRBJ1-1; the D gene is possibly TRBD1 (5 bases). The ends were cut back, 5 bases at V and 4 bases at J, with 11 bases in the middle. The germline CDR1 and CDR2 sequences are SGHVS and FNYEAQ. The CDR3 has 13 residues. CDR3 loop: CASSGGLGTEAFF. The DNA for the CDR3 is TGTGCCAGCAGCGGGGGATTGGGCACTGAAGCTTTCTTT.

The V and J genes are TRBV7-9 and TRBJ2-1; no definite D call. This CDR3 has 11 amino acids. Trimming took 5 bases from V and 6 from J, leaving 5 bases between them. Germline assignment: CDR1 SEHNR and CDR2 FQNEAQ (reference sequence). The chain's CDR3 is CASSKLNEQFF. CDR3 coding DNA: TGTGCCAGCAGCAAGCTCAATGAGCAGTTCTTC.

This clone is deemed medium-sized (0.01 to 0.1%). This chain links TRBV30 with TRBJ1-2, with 8 nucleotides matching TRBD1. The CDR3 is 14 amino acids. Germline-derived CDR1 and CDR2 are GTSNPN and SVGIG (reference sequence). The junction had 4 bases not matched to a gene; V was cut back by 0 bases and J by 4 bases. This CDR3 reads CAWSVGGTGYGYTF. The DNA for the CDR3 is TGTGCCTGGAGTGTGGGGGGGACAGGCTATGGCTACACCTTC. The full variable domain, its missing parts supplied by reference TRBV30 and TRBJ1-2, is SQTIHQWPATLVQPVGSPLSLECTVEGTSNPNLYWYRQAAGRGLQLLFYSVGIGQISSEVPQNLSASRPQDRQFILSSKKLLLSDSGFYLCAWSVGGTGYGYTFGSGTRLTVV.

The chain uses TRBV13 and TRBJ2-1; 7 bases agree with TRBD1. With 1 base clipped from V and 5 bases from J, the junction kept 2 bases outside the gene matches. Germline-derived CDR1 and CDR2 are PRHDT and FYEKMQ (reference sequence). The CDR3 extends over 14 amino acids. The CDR3 loop reads CASSLVRGHNEQFF. The CDR3 DNA reads as TGTGCCAGCAGCTTAGTAAGGGGGCACAATGAGCAGTTCTTC.

The chain has TRBV6-5 and TRBJ1-5; D is ambiguous. In germline, CDR1 is MNHEY, CDR2 SVGAGI. Trimming shortened V by 6 bases and J by 0 bases, and 12 bases separated the two germline ends. The CDR3 is 15 residues long. The CDR3 DNA follows: TGTGCCAGCAGAATAAGACACGATAGCAATCAGCCCCAGCATTTT. Its protein is CASRIRHDSNQPQHF.

The chain combines TRBV7-8 with TRBJ2-7; 10 positions match TRBD1. J lost 5 bases, V lost 3 bases, and 7 bases had no gene match. Per germline, CDR1 SGHVS and CDR2 FQNEAQ. There are 15 residues in the CDR3. CDR3 amino acids: CASSFWSGTGDEQYF. The CDR3 DNA follows: TGTGCCAGCAGCTTTTGGAGCGGGACAGGGGACGAGCAGTACTTC.

The V gene is TRBV5-1, the J gene TRBJ2-7; D uncertain. Germline values: CDR1 SGHRS, CDR2 YFSETQ. The CDR3 runs 11 residues. Trimming took 3 bases from V and 5 from J, leaving 6 bases between them. The CDR3 loop is CASSSSDEQYF. CDR3 coding DNA: TGCGCCAGCAGCTCCTCTGACGAGCAGTACTTC.

The V call is TRBV9, the J call TRBJ2-2; maybe TRBD1 (5 bases). Germline CDR1 SGDLS, CDR2 YYNGEE. Trimming shortened V by 3 bases and J by 1 base, and 13 bases separated the two germline ends. The CDR3 has 16 amino acids. For the CDR3, the DNA is TGTGCCAGCAGCGCCCCGACAGCGTGGAACACCGGGGAGCTGTTTTTT. Translating gives CASSAPTAWNTGELFF.

In this sample, this clone turned up once. The chain is built from TRBV7-8 and TRBJ2-7, with unresolved D. From germline, CDR1 is SGHVS and CDR2 FQNEAQ. CDR3 size: 15 residues. The V gene lost 2 bases and the J gene lost 0 bases, with 11 bases spanning the gap. The CDR3 coding sequence is TGTGCCAGCAGCTTAAAGGCCACCCTCTCCTACGAGCAGTACTTC. It is translated as CASSLKATLSYEQYF.

V is TRBV5-6 and J is TRBJ1-2, with D unclear. V lost 0 bases and J lost 0, with 18 bases in between. From germline, CDR1 is SGHDT and CDR2 YYEEEE. The CDR3 consists of 18 residues. The CDR3 here is CASSLVAPDSDSNYGYTF. As DNA, the CDR3 is TGTGCCAGCAGCTTGGTAGCGCCGGACTCCGATTCTAACTATGGCTACACCTTC.

In its sample, this clone ranks as medium-sized. The CDR3 loop reads CASSLTSGVRSPLHF. In DNA, the CDR3 is TGTGCCAGCAGTTTAACTTCGGGGGTACGGTCACCCCTCCACTTT. The V gene is TRBV27, the J gene TRBJ1-6; a possible D gene is TRBD1 (5 bases). This CDR3 has 15 residues. Per the germline V gene, CDR1 is MNHEY and CDR2 is SMNVEV (reference sequence). V dropped 2 bases and J dropped 10 bases, with 15 bases sitting between them.

The CDR3 reads CATSRDPLWTIYF. The CDR3, as DNA: TGTGCCACCAGCAGAGATCCGTTATGGACCATATATTTT. The V and J genes are TRBV15 and TRBJ1-3; no reliable D call. The CDR3 length is 13 residues. Trimming pared 0 bases from V and 10 bases from J, leaving 10 bases between. Germline V CDR1 and CDR2: LNHNV, YYDKDF (reference sequence).

The rearrangement uses TRBV19 and TRBJ2-7, with D possibly being TRBD1 (6 bases). The CDR3 length is 13 residues. The germline V and J ends were trimmed by 5 bases and 2 bases, with 10 bases remaining between them. CDR1 and CDR2 (germline): LNHDA, SQIVND (reference sequence). CDR3: CASSLGGTYEQYF. In DNA form, the CDR3 reads TGTGCCAGTAGTCTAGGGGGAACCTACGAGCAGTACTTC.

V and J are TRBV27 and TRBJ2-1; 8 bases align to TRBD2. The germline V gene has CDR1 MNHEY and CDR2 SMNVEV (reference sequence). J lost 8 bases, V lost 3 bases, and 6 bases had no gene match. CDR3 length equals 14 residues. In nucleotides, the CDR3 is TGTGCCAGCAGTTTGGTTAGCGGGGCCTATGAGCAGTTCTTC. Its protein product is CASSLVSGAYEQFF.

The CDR3 sequence: CASSSPGQNTEAFF. The CDR3 bases are TGCGCCAGCAGCAGCCCCGGACAGAACACTGAAGCTTTCTTT. The J gene is TRBJ1-1, the V gene TRBV4-3; tentatively, D is TRBD1 (5 bases). CDR1 and CDR2 (germline): LGHNA, YSLEER. The CDR3 extends over 14 amino acids. Trimming removed 5 bases at V and 1 base at J, with 11 bases between.

This chain uses TRBV28 with TRBJ1-5; 7 nucleotides match TRBD1. The germline V gene encodes CDR1 MDHEN and CDR2 SYDVKM. The CDR3 has 14 amino acids. Trimming removed 3 bases from V and 6 bases from J; junction bases left unmatched: 5. The CDR3 DNA reads TGTGCCAGCAGTTTTGCAGGGGGTGGTCAGCCCCAGCATTTT. Protein: CASSFAGGGQPQHF.

Here the CDR3 reads CAISDLDRAPETQYF. CDR3 coding DNA: TGTGCCATCAGTGACCTTGACCGGGCCCCAGAGACCCAGTACTTC. V and J are TRBV10-3 and TRBJ2-5, with D unclear. The CDR3 has 15 residues. The V gene lost 3 bases and the J gene lost 4 bases, with 15 bases spanning the gap. Germline-derived CDR1 and CDR2 are ENHRY and SYGVKD.

The chain links TRBV9 to TRBJ2-7, with D tentatively TRBD2 (7 bases). The CDR3 is 14 amino acids. Germline CDR1 and CDR2: SGDLS and YYNGEE. Trimming stripped 0 bases from V and 3 bases from J, with 10 bases between. The CDR3 DNA follows: TGTGCCAGCAGCGTAGCGGGGGGCTTCTACGAGCAGTACTTC. It encodes CASSVAGGFYEQYF.

This chain uses TRBV7-8 with TRBJ2-1; D ambiguous. The germline V gene has CDR1 SGHVS and CDR2 FQNEAQ. There are 15 residues in the CDR3. V dropped 5 bases and J dropped 1 base, with 12 bases sitting between them. The DNA of the CDR3 is TGTGCCAGCAGCCGAACGAGGAGTTCCTACAATGAGCAGTTCTTC. It translates to CASSRTRSSYNEQFF.

The chain links TRBV5-8 to TRBJ2-1; D possibly corresponds to TRBD2 (6 bases). This CDR3 spans 13 amino acids. In germline, CDR1 is SGHTS, CDR2 YDEGEE. Trimming removed 0 bases at V and 5 bases at J, with 6 bases between. DNA of the CDR3: TGTGCCAGCAGCTTGGGGGGGGACAATGAGCAGTTCTTC. Amino acid sequence: CASSLGGDNEQFF.

This chain links TRBV4-1 with TRBJ2-3; D perhaps matches TRBD2 (5 bases). Germline lookup yields CDR1 MGHRA and CDR2 YSYEKL. The ends were cut back, 1 base at V and 6 bases at J, with 14 bases in the middle. This CDR3 spans 15 amino acids. The CDR3: CASSQGGSDYDTQYF. CDR3 DNA: TGCGCCAGCAGCCAAGGGGGTAGTGACTACGATACGCAGTATTTT.

The count of this clone is one. The V call is TRBV11-2, the J call TRBJ2-1, with 14 nucleotides matching TRBD2. The trim removed 5 bases at V and 13 bases at J, leaving 13 bases unmatched. CDR1 is SGHAT, CDR2 FQNNGV, per germline. This CDR3 has 16 residues. CDR3 region: CASSPPTSGGARGQFF. The CDR3 nucleotides read TGTGCCAGCAGCCCGCCGACTAGCGGGGGGGCAAGGGGCCAGTTCTTC.

On this clone itself: The junction differs from germline at one of its ends, possibly a read error. The J gene is TRBJ1-1, the V gene TRBV30, with D perhaps TRBD1 (5 bases). Germline lookup yields CDR1 GTSNPN and CDR2 SVGIG (reference sequence). There are 14 residues in the CDR3. CDR3 loop: CAWTYGTGNAEAFF. CDR3 DNA: TGTGCCTGGACGTACGGGACGGGGAACGCTGAAGCTTTCTTT.

V usage is TRBV27 and J usage is TRBJ1-2, with a possible D match to TRBD1 (5 bases). Trimming cost V 0 bases and J 3 bases, with 11 bases left between them. Germline V gene sequence: CDR1 MNHEY, CDR2 SMNVEV (reference sequence). This CDR3 has 15 residues. CDR3 nucleotide sequence: TGTGCCAGCAGTTTATCCCCGACAGCCTACTATGGCTACACCTTC. Translated: CASSLSPTAYYGYTF.